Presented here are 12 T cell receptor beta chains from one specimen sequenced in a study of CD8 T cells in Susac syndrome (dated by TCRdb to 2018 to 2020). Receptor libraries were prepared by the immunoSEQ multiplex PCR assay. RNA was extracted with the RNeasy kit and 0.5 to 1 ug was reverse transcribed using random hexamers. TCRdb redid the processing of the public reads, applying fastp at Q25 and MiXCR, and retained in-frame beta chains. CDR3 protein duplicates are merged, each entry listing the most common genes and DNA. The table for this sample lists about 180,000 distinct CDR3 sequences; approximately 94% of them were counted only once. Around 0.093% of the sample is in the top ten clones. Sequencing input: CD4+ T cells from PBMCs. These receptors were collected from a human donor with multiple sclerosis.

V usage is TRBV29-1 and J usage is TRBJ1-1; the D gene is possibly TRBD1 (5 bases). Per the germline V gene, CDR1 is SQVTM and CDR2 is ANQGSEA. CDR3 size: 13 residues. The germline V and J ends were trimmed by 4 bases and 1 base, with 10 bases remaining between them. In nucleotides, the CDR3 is TGCAGCGTTGCGGAGGGGCGGAACACTGAAGCTTTCTTT. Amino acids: CSVAEGRNTEAFF.

The CDR3, as DNA: TGTGCCACCAGCAGAGCCCCGGGGGGCGAGGCCTATGGCTACACCTTC. Translation gives CATSRAPGGEAYGYTF. The gene calls are TRBV15 and TRBJ1-2; D may be TRBD1 (6 bases). V shed 1 base and J shed 4 bases, with 16 bases lying between them. CDR1 is LNHNV and CDR2 is YYDKDF in the germline V gene (reference sequence). CDR3 length: 16 residues.

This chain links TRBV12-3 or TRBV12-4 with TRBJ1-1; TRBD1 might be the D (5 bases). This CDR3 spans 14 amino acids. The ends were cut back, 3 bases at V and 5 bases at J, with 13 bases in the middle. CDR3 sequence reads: CASSFSTGRTEAFF. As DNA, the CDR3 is TGTGCCAGCAGTTTTTCAACGGGGCGAACTGAAGCTTTCTTT.

The CDR3 is CAWSMAGGNQPQHF. Here the CDR3 DNA reads TGTGCCTGGAGTATGGCTGGCGGCAATCAGCCCCAGCATTTT. The rearrangement uses TRBV30 and TRBJ1-5; D uncertain. The V gene's germline CDR1 is GTSNPN and CDR2 SVGIG (reference sequence). V gave up 2 bases and J gave up 2 bases, with 10 bases separating them. The CDR3 has 14 residues.

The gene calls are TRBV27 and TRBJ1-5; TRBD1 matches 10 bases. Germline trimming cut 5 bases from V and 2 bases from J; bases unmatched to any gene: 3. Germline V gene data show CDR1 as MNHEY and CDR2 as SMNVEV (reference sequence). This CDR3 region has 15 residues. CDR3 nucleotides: TGTGCCAGCAGTCCGACAGGGGGCGGCAATCAGCCCCAGCATTTT. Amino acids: CASSPTGGGNQPQHF.

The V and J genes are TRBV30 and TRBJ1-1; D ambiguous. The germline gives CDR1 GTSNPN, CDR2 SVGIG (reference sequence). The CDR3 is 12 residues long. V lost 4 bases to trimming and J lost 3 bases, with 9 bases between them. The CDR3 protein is CAWTKDHTEAFF. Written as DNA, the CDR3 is TGTGCCTGGACTAAAGACCACACTGAAGCTTTCTTT. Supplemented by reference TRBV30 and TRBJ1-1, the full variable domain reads SQTIHQWPATLVQPVGSPLSLECTVEGTSNPNLYWYRQAAGRGLQLLFYSVGIGQISSEVPQNLSASRPQDRQFILSSKKLLLSDSGFYLCAWTKDHTEAFFGQGTRLTVV.

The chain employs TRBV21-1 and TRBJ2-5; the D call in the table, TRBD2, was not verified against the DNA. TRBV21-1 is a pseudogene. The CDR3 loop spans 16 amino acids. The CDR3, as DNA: TGTGCCAGCAGCAAATTTACCGGGACTCCCGAAGAGACCCAGTACTTC. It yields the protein CASSKFTGTPEETQYF.

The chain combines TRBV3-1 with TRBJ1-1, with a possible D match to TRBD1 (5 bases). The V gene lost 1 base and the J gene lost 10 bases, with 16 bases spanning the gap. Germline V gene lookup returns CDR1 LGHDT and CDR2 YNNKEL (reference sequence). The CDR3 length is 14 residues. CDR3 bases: TGTGCCAGCAGCCAAGGGAAGGCCGAAACAGGAGCTTTCTTT. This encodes CASSQGKAETGAFF.

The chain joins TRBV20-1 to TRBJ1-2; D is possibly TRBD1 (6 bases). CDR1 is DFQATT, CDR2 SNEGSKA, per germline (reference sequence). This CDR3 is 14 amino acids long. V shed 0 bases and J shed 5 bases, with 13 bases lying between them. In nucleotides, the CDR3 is TGCAGTGCTAGAGATGGGGGGCGCCTATATGGCTACACCTTC. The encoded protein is CSARDGGRLYGYTF.

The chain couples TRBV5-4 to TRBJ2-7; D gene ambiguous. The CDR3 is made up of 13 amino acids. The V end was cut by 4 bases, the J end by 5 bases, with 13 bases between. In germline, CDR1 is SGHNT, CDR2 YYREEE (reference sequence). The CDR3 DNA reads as TGTGCCAGCAGCGAAGAGACCGAAAACGAGCAGTACTTC. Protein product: CASSEETENEQYF.

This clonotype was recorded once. CDR3 in DNA: TGTGCCAGCAGCTTAGGTGTAGGGATCTACAATGAGCAGTTCTTC. Translated, it gives CASSLGVGIYNEQFF. The gene calls are TRBV7-9 and TRBJ2-1; D not certain. The germline CDR1 and CDR2 sequences are SEHNR and FQNEAQ (reference sequence). V lost 1 base and J 3 bases, leaving 10 bases between the germline ends. CDR3 length equals 15 residues.

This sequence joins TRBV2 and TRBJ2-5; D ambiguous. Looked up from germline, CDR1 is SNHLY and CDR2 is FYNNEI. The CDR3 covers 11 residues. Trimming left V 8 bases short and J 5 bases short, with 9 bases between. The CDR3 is CASGGRETQYF. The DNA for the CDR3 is TGTGCCAGCGGCGGAAGGGAGACCCAGTACTTC.